Presented here are 31 T cell receptor beta chains from one specimen sequenced in a study of T cells in Graves' hyperthyroidism and ophthalmopathy. Using RNA transcripts as the source, TCR beta CDR3 regions were amplified. HTBI primers were the set used in a first-round RT-PCR of the TCR CDR3. TCRdb passed the multiplex PCR reads through MiXCR, listing each CDR3 protein once. There are 96,000 or so distinct CDR3 sequences in the sample; approximately 56% occur only once, and roughly 27% lies in the top ten. The source material was blood. These receptors came from a woman between 40 and 50 years old with Graves' hyperthyroidism.

This clonotype has a count of ten or more. This chain uses TRBV7-2 with TRBJ1-6; 7 nucleotides agree with TRBD1. Germline trimming cut 3 bases from V and 7 bases from J; bases unmatched to any gene: 3. CDR1 is SGHTA, CDR2 FQGNSA, per germline. CDR3 length: 14 amino acids. The DNA for the CDR3 is TGTGCCAGCAGCTTCGACAGGGAAAATTCACCCCTCCACTTT. This gives the protein CASSFDRENSPLHF.

In the case of this clonotype: A read error may explain this, as a much larger clone is one base away. The V gene is TRBV24-1, the J gene TRBJ2-7, with 8 bases identical to TRBD2. This CDR3 comprises 15 residues. Germline values: CDR1 KGHDR, CDR2 SFDVKD. The V and J ends lost 11 bases and 4 bases, in that order; junction bases with no gene match: 15. In DNA, the CDR3 is TGTGCCAGCAGGTTTGTTGGCGGGAGGACTTACGAGCAGTACTTC. Amino acid sequence: CASRFVGGRTYEQYF.

The rearrangement uses TRBV10-3 and TRBJ1-6; weak D call: TRBD1 (5 bases). The CDR3 consists of 14 residues. Trimming shortened V by 5 bases and J by 10 bases, and 15 bases separated the two germline ends. Germline CDR1 and CDR2: ENHRY and SYGVKD. The CDR3 protein is CAISPGGALSPLHF. The DNA for the CDR3 is TGTGCCATCAGTCCTGGCGGGGCCTTGTCACCCCTCCACTTT.

Many counts were recorded for this clonotype. The chain links TRBV10-3 to TRBJ2-3; 15 nucleotides line up with TRBD2. The germline CDR1 and CDR2 sequences are ENHRY and SYGVKD. The CDR3 totals 16 residues. Trimming cost V 6 bases and J 4 bases; bases outside gene matches: 5. This CDR3 reads CAISRGLAGGSDTQYF. The CDR3 DNA sequence: TGTGCCATCAGCCGTGGACTAGCGGGAGGGTCAGATACGCAGTATTTT.

This clonotype was seen a few times. The genes are TRBV9 and TRBJ2-7; D might be TRBD2 (7 bases). Deletions cut 5 bases from V and 5 bases from J, with 14 bases between. The CDR3 spans 13 residues. CDR1 and CDR2 (germline): SGDLS, YYNGEE. CDR3 region: CASRGEGGDEQYF. Here the CDR3 DNA reads TGTGCCAGCAGAGGTGAAGGGGGGGACGAGCAGTACTTC.

Turning to this clonotype: Since a much larger clone is just one base distant, this may be a read error. V gene TRBV7-2 combines with J gene TRBJ1-1; D gene ambiguous. The V and J ends lost 6 bases and 11 bases respectively, with 19 bases between them. Germline CDR1 and CDR2: SGHTA and FQGNSA. CDR3 size: 13 residues. The CDR3 reads CASSEYGRPRAFF. The CDR3 coding sequence is TGTGCCAGCAGTGAATACGGGCGGCCCCGCGCTTTCTTT. The full variable domain, with the rest looked up from reference TRBV7-2 and TRBJ1-1, is GAGVSQSPSNKVTEKGKDVELRCDPISGHTALYWYRQSLGQGLEFLIYFQGNSAPDKSGLPSDRFSAERTGGSVSTLTIQRTQQEDSAVYLCASSEYGRPRAFFGQGTRLTVV.

This clonotype was detected a few times. This could be a read error, since a much larger clone is one nucleotide away. The chain employs TRBV5-1 and TRBJ1-1; 9 bases fit TRBD1. This CDR3 has 15 amino acids. CDR1 and CDR2 from the germline V gene are SGHRS and YFSETQ. This CDR3 is CAGSFGDRENTEAFF. Written as DNA, the CDR3 is TGCGCCGGCAGCTTCGGGGACAGGGAAAACACTGAAGCTTTCTTT.

This rearrangement joins TRBV2 to TRBJ1-1; D uncertain. The germline V gene has CDR1 SNHLY and CDR2 FYNNEI. The CDR3 has 14 amino acids. Trimming took 4 bases from V and 1 from J, leaving 10 bases between them. CDR3 region: CASSGGRRNTEAFF. In DNA, the CDR3 is TGTGCCAGCAGTGGTGGCAGGCGGAACACTGAAGCTTTCTTT.

Ten or more counts support this clonotype. Here the CDR3 DNA reads TGCAGCTCCTCCGGGACGGAGAATGAAAAACTGTTTTTT. As protein: CSSSGTENEKLFF. The chain carries TRBV29-1 and TRBJ1-4, with D possibly being TRBD1 (5 bases). V was clipped by 8 bases and J by 5 bases, with 15 bases between them. This CDR3 is 13 amino acids long. Germline-derived CDR1 and CDR2 are SQVTM and ANQGSEA. The whole variable domain, filled in from reference TRBV29-1 and TRBJ1-4, reads SAVISQKPSRDICQRGTSLTIQCQVDSQVTMMFWYRQQPGQSLTLIATANQGSEATYESGFVIDKFPISRPNLTFSTLTVSNMSPEDSSIYLCSSSGTENEKLFFGSGTQLSVL.

This sequence joins TRBV12-3 or TRBV12-4 and TRBJ2-3, with TRBD2 matching over 7 bases. The CDR3 length is 15 residues. V shed 0 bases and J 2 bases; nucleotides not matched to a gene: 2. The CDR3 bases are TGTGCCAGCAGTTTAGCGGGGGGGGACACAGATACGCAGTATTTT. Translating gives CASSLAGGDTDTQYF.

This clonotype came up many times. The chain carries TRBV5-4 and TRBJ1-1, with D possibly TRBD1 on 5 matching bases. Deletions cut 4 bases from V and 5 bases from J, with 12 bases between. CDR3 length: 13 residues. Germline V CDR1 and CDR2: SGHNT, YYREEE (reference sequence). The CDR3 here is CASSKLGGTEAFF. The CDR3 DNA is TGTGCCAGCAGCAAGTTGGGGGGGACTGAAGCTTTCTTT.

Ten or more counts support this clonotype. The rearrangement joins TRBV20-1 to TRBJ1-1; D unresolved. This CDR3 comprises 12 residues. Trimming cost V 5 bases and J 1 base, with 8 bases left between them. Germline assignment: CDR1 DFQATT and CDR2 SNEGSKA (reference sequence). CDR3 DNA sequence: TGCAGTGCTCCCCAGGCGAACACTGAAGCTTTCTTT. Protein product: CSAPQANTEAFF.

V and J are TRBV2 and TRBJ2-5; TRBD1 aligns across 7 bases. Germline V gene lookup returns CDR1 SNHLY and CDR2 FYNNEI. V shed 6 bases, J shed 5 bases, and the junction held 15 bases outside the gene matches. The CDR3 loop spans 16 amino acids. CDR3 amino acids: CASRLGTAERYETQYF. As DNA, the CDR3 is TGTGCCAGCAGGCTGGGGACAGCGGAGAGGTACGAGACCCAGTACTTC.

In its sample, this clonotype was seen many times. The CDR3: CASSTGSHHYEQYF. The CDR3 nucleotides read TGTGCCAGCAGCACAGGGTCCCATCACTACGAGCAGTACTTC. This rearrangement joins TRBV27 to TRBJ2-7; D may be TRBD1 (6 bases). Germline loops: CDR1 MNHEY, CDR2 SMNVEV (reference sequence). The CDR3 contains 14 residues. Trimming cost V 6 bases and J 3 bases, with 15 bases left between them.

V and J are TRBV25-1 and TRBJ2-5, with D possibly being TRBD1 or TRBD2 (5 bases each). Trimming left V 11 bases short and J 2 bases short, with 6 bases between. The length of the CDR3 is 10 residues. Per germline, CDR1 MGHDK and CDR2 SYGVNS. This chain's CDR3 is CAGGQETQYF. The CDR3 DNA reads as TGTGCCGGGGGTCAAGAGACCCAGTACTTC.

The chain carries TRBV11-1 and TRBJ2-7, with D tentatively TRBD1 (6 bases). Looked up from germline, CDR1 is SGHAT and CDR2 is FQDESV (reference sequence). The CDR3 spans 13 residues. Trimming removed 6 bases at V and 3 bases at J, with 12 bases between. The CDR3 sequence: CASRPTGYYEQYF. In DNA, the CDR3 is TGTGCCAGCAGACCGACAGGATACTACGAGCAGTACTTC.

This clonotype has ten or more counts. The rearrangement uses TRBV9 and TRBJ1-1; tentatively, D is TRBD1 (6 bases). Germline V lookup: CDR1 SGDLS, CDR2 YYNGEE. The CDR3 is made up of 14 amino acids. V shed 0 bases and J shed 2 bases, with 8 bases lying between them. The CDR3 bases are TGTGCCAGCAGCGTAGGGGGGGCCAACACTGAAGCTTTCTTT. Protein: CASSVGGANTEAFF.

With respect to this clonotype: The junction does not match germline at one end; this may be a read error. This sequence joins TRBV7-2 and TRBJ2-3; 16 nucleotides line up with TRBD2. Germline V gives CDR1 SGHTA, CDR2 FQGNSA. This CDR3 spans 19 amino acids. The CDR3 is CASSFPRGLAGGPRDTRYF. Written as DNA, the CDR3 is TGTGCCAGCAGCTTCCCCAGGGGACTAGCGGGAGGGCCGCGGGATACGCGGTATTTT.

The chain employs TRBV2 and TRBJ1-2; D gene unclear. Germline V gene sequence: CDR1 SNHLY, CDR2 FYNNEI. Deletions cut 11 bases from V and 12 bases from J, with 19 bases between. This CDR3 has 11 residues. CDR3 nucleotide sequence: TGTGCCTTCGAAGCCGGGGAAGGCCACACCTTC. Translated, it gives CAFEAGEGHTF.

Note on this clonotype: The limits of the CDR3 on the DNA are not certain, so only TCRdb's listed CDR3 is given. The chain uses TRBV7-2 and TRBJ1-2; the D call of TRBD1 is as the table states it, not checked on the DNA. CDR1 is SGHTA and CDR2 is FQGNSA in the germline V gene. Both ends counted, the CDR3 spans 18 residues. The CDR3 sequence is CASSFYICSARQGSGYTF.

This rearrangement joins TRBV25-1 to TRBJ1-2; possibly TRBD1 for D (5 bases). Per germline, CDR1 MGHDK and CDR2 SYGVNS. This CDR3 region has 14 residues. V gave up 7 bases and J gave up 2 bases, with 14 bases separating them. The DNA for the CDR3 is TGTGCCAGCAAAGACAGCTTATGGAACTATGGCTACACCTTC. It codes for CASKDSLWNYGYTF.

This clonotype was detected ten times or more. The J gene is TRBJ2-5, the V gene TRBV4-2; D is undetermined. V was pared by 3 bases and J by 3 bases, with 8 bases between. The CDR3 totals 13 residues. In germline, CDR1 is LGHNA, CDR2 YNFKEQ. CDR3: CASSQGIKETQYF. Here the CDR3 DNA reads TGTGCCAGCAGCCAGGGAATCAAAGAGACCCAGTACTTC.

Details on this clonotype: At one end the junction does not follow the germline gene, possibly because of a read error. The chain employs TRBV10-3 and TRBJ2-7; the D gene could be TRBD1 or TRBD2 (5 bases each). The CDR3 has 16 residues. CDR1 ENHRY and CDR2 SYGVKD come from the germline V gene. The CDR3 DNA is TGTGCCACCAGTGGACGAGGCCGGGGCACAGGCCACGAGCAGTACTTC. This translates into CATSGRGRGTGHEQYF.

In this sample, this clonotype turned up once. The chain joins TRBV14 to TRBJ1-2, with unresolved D. Trimming shortened V by 5 bases and J by 3 bases, and 16 bases separated the two germline ends. Germline CDR1 is SGHDN and CDR2 is FVKESK. The CDR3 extends over 15 amino acids. Here the CDR3 DNA reads TGTGCCAGCAGCTTATCGGTACGGCAGCACTATGGCTACACCTTC. As protein: CASSLSVRQHYGYTF.

This clonotype was counted once. The chain links TRBV5-1 to TRBJ2-5; either TRBD1 or TRBD2 may supply D (5 bases each). Trimming took 3 bases from V and 5 from J, leaving 23 bases between them. The V gene's germline CDR1 is SGHRS and CDR2 YFSETQ. The CDR3 runs 17 residues. CDR3 DNA sequence: TGCGCCAGCAGCTCCCAGGGATGGGAGCTGTTATTGGAGACCCAGTACTTC. Amino acids: CASSSQGWELLLETQYF. Together with reference TRBV5-1 and TRBJ2-5, the CDR3 gives the full variable domain: KAGVTQTPRYLIKTRGQQVTLSCSPISGHRSVSWYQQTPGQGLQFLFEYFSETQRNKGNFPGRFSGRQFSNSRSEMNVSTLELGDSALYLCASSSQGWELLLETQYFGPGTRLLVL.

This clonotype has ten or more counts. The rearrangement uses TRBV7-2 and TRBJ2-3; 15 nucleotides agree with TRBD2. The CDR3 runs 15 residues. Per the germline V gene, CDR1 is SGHTA and CDR2 is FQGNSA. The V segment lost 0 bases and the J segment 9 bases; nucleotides outside the gene matches: 1. This CDR3 reads CASSLAGTSGRTQYF. The CDR3 DNA follows: TGTGCCAGCAGCTTAGCGGGGACTAGCGGGAGGACGCAGTATTTT.

A remark on this clonotype: A much larger clone sits a single nucleotide away, making a read error possible. This CDR3 is missing its conserved last phenylalanine or tryptophan, likely due to a read error. The chain is built from TRBV5-1 and TRBJ2-7; perhaps TRBD2 as D (5 bases). Trimming cost V 5 bases and J 2 bases, with 17 bases left between them. The CDR3 spans 15 residues. Germline V lookup: CDR1 SGHRS, CDR2 YFSETQ. CDR3 loop: CASRRTREPPYEQYL. The CDR3 bases are TGCGCCAGCAGGCGCACCCGGGAACCCCCCTACGAGCAGTACCTC.

This clonotype was counted many times. The V call is TRBV5-1, the J call TRBJ1-2; no clear D gene. The V and J ends lost 1 base and 4 bases respectively, with 11 bases between them. Germline V lookup: CDR1 SGHRS, CDR2 YFSETQ. This CDR3 spans 14 amino acids. This chain's CDR3 is CASSLSADLYGYTF. The CDR3 region has the DNA TGCGCCAGCAGCTTGTCGGCGGACCTCTATGGCTACACCTTC.

The chain joins TRBV7-3 to TRBJ2-5; the D gene could be TRBD1 or TRBD2 (5 bases each). With 5 bases removed from V and 5 bases from J, the gap between germline ends came to 12 bases. The CDR3 has 13 amino acids. Per germline, CDR1 SGHTA and CDR2 FQGTGA. CDR3 sequence: CASSLSGTETQYF. CDR3 in DNA: TGTGCCAGCAGCCTGTCAGGGACGGAGACCCAGTACTTC.

This clonotype was counted a few times. The chain carries TRBV7-9 and TRBJ2-7, with D perhaps matching TRBD2 (5 bases). CDR3 length: 14 amino acids. V lost 0 bases, J lost 5 bases, and 11 bases lay in between. Germline CDR1 reads SEHNR; CDR2 reads FQNEAQ (reference sequence). The chain's CDR3 is CASSLAGVYNEQYF. In DNA form, the CDR3 reads TGTGCCAGCAGCTTAGCGGGAGTCTATAACGAGCAGTACTTC.

This sequence joins TRBV20-1 and TRBJ2-7, with TRBD1 matching over 9 bases. CDR1 is DFQATT and CDR2 is SNEGSKA in the germline V gene (reference sequence). After removal of 1 base from V and 4 bases from J, the junction contained 11 bases not matched to a gene. The length of the CDR3 is 16 residues. CDR3 DNA: TGCAGTGCTAGAGCCGGGACAGGGCATATCTTGTACGAGCAGTACTTC. Residues: CSARAGTGHILYEQYF.